The rows below give T cell receptor beta chains drawn from one sample of a study of T-cell memory formation after mild COVID-19. TCRdb re-analysed the 5' RACE reads in MiXCR, keeping a single row per CDR3 protein. The sample consists of some 250,000 distinct CDR3 sequences, approximately 18% of them appearing once. The sequencing sample was made of PBMCs or a T cell subset sorted from them (not recorded which). The receptors stem from a man aged 18-30 years who had mild COVID-19 (a few samples of this study predate the infection). Cell type and time point are not known. Each CDR3 is given with its conserved first and last residue. D genes are given only for firm matches. Rows give clone size only sometimes, using once, few, many, or a class for an expanded clone.

>TRBV4-3|.|TRBJ1-5|17|few
CASSQGLSVRGNQPQHF
TGCGCCAGCAGCCAAGGCCTGAGTGTCCGGGGCAATCAGCCCCAGCATTTT
>TRBV20-1|.|TRBJ2-5|12|.
CSAREGSETQYF
TGCAGTGCTAGAGAGGGATCAGAGACCCAGTACTTC
>TRBV3-1|TRBD2|TRBJ2-1|16|few
CASSQQSGGYYNEQFF
TGTGCCAGCAGCCAACAAAGCGGGGGCTATTACAATGAGCAGTTCTTC
>TRBV4-3|.|TRBJ2-3|14|.
CASSQEKLESTQYF
TGCGCCAGCAGCCAAGAGAAACTAGAGAGTACGCAGTATTTT
>TRBV9|.|TRBJ1-6|15|.
CASSEMTDHASPLHF
TGTGCCAGCAGCGAGATGACCGATCATGCTTCACCCCTCCACTTT
>TRBV7-2|.|TRBJ2-3|16|few
CASSSTGPVGTDTQYF
TGTGCCAGCAGCTCTACAGGTCCCGTTGGTACAGATACGCAGTATTTT
>TRBV5-6|TRBD1|TRBJ2-2|16|few
CASSSRDRAGTGELFF
TGTGCCAGCAGCTCCCGAGACAGGGCGGGCACCGGGGAGCTGTTTTTT
>TRBV7-9|.|TRBJ1-1|13|few
CASSLARLTEAFF
TGTGCCAGCAGCTTAGCCCGCCTCACTGAAGCTTTCTTT
>TRBV20-1|.|TRBJ1-2|12|.
CSAIVQGYGYTF
TGCAGTGCTATCGTACAGGGCTATGGCTACACCTTC
>TRBV15|TRBD2|TRBJ2-1|13|.
CATAGVSYNEQFF
TGTGCCACCGCGGGGGTCTCCTACAATGAGCAGTTCTTC
>TRBV14|.|TRBJ2-5|15|.
CASSEGIYGQETQYF
TGTGCCAGCAGTGAAGGAATATATGGCCAAGAGACCCAGTACTTC
>TRBV2|.|TRBJ1-1|15|.
CASSDPQGRNTEAFF
TGTGCCAGCAGTGACCCACAGGGAAGGAACACTGAAGCTTTCTTT
>TRBV20-1|.|TRBJ1-1|15|.
CSARKYLGADTEAFF
TGCAGTGCTAGAAAGTACCTGGGGGCGGACACTGAAGCTTTCTTT
>TRBV12-3/TRBV12-4|.|TRBJ2-1|13|.
CASSSDGYNEQFF
TGTGCCAGCAGTTCGGACGGTTACAATGAGCAGTTCTTC
>TRBV28|TRBD2|TRBJ2-5|16|few
CASSSRPGRSGGTQYF
TGTGCCAGCAGTTCTCGGCCGGGCCGATCGGGAGGGACCCAGTACTTC
>TRBV7-9|.|TRBJ2-1|12|few
CASRAEGAEQFF
TGTGCCAGCAGAGCCGAAGGCGCCGAGCAGTTCTTC
>TRBV9|.|TRBJ1-6|14|.
CASSVASYNSPLHF
TGTGCCAGCAGCGTAGCTAGCTATAATTCACCACTCCACTTT
>TRBV14|.|TRBJ1-2|15|.
CASSHLRGGGHGYTF
TGTGCCAGCAGCCACCTACGAGGAGGGGGGCATGGCTACACCTTC
>TRBV5-1|TRBD1|TRBJ2-7|15|.
CASSLKTGTVYEQYF
TGCGCCAGCAGCCTCAAAACCGGGACAGTATACGAGCAGTACTTC
>TRBV4-1|.|TRBJ1-2|16|few
CASSPGPGDHGYGYTF
TGCGCCAGCAGCCCTGGGCCAGGGGATCATGGCTATGGCTACACCTTC
>TRBV5-1|.|TRBJ1-3|15|once
CASSLEASSGNTIYF
TGCGCCAGCAGCTTGGAGGCAAGCTCTGGAAACACCATATATTTT
>TRBV5-1|TRBD2|TRBJ2-2|16|.
CASSLIAGDYTGELFF
TGCGCCAGCAGCTTGATAGCGGGGGACTACACCGGGGAGCTGTTTTTT
>TRBV5-1|TRBD2|TRBJ2-1|15|.
CASSLAAGGPREQFF
TGCGCCAGCAGCTTGGCGGCGGGGGGGCCGAGAGAGCAGTTCTTC
>TRBV7-6|TRBD2|TRBJ2-5|17|.
CASSLAAPSSGSETQYF
TGTGCCAGCAGCTTAGCCGCACCATCTAGCGGGTCCGAGACCCAGTACTTC
>TRBV9|.|TRBJ1-4|15|.
CASSTQGLLDEKLFF
TGTGCCAGCAGCACCCAAGGGTTGCTGGATGAAAAACTGTTTTTT
>TRBV11-2|TRBD2|TRBJ2-1|14|few
CASSFRTSAREQFF
TGTGCCAGCAGCTTCCGGACTAGCGCCCGTGAGCAGTTCTTC
>TRBV18|.|TRBJ1-2|15|.
CASSADGVRNYGYTF
TGTGCCAGCTCAGCCGACGGGGTACGCAACTATGGCTACACCTTC
>TRBV4-1|.|TRBJ1-1|15|.
CASSQKGVGNTEAFF
TGCGCCAGCAGCCAGAAGGGGGTAGGGAACACTGAAGCTTTCTTT
>TRBV10-3|.|TRBJ1-5|15|few
CAISESSRNNQPQHF
TGTGCCATCAGTGAGTCCAGCAGGAACAATCAGCCCCAGCATTTT
>TRBV4-3|.|TRBJ2-3|13|many
CASSQQGSDTQYF
TGCGCCAGCAGCCAACAGGGTTCAGATACGCAGTATTTT
>TRBV5-1|.|TRBJ1-1|15|few
CASSLREDWGTEAFF
TGCGCCAGCAGCTTAAGGGAGGATTGGGGGACTGAAGCTTTCTTT
>TRBV10-3|.|TRBJ2-7|11|.
CAISELREQYF
TGTGCCATCAGTGAGCTGAGAGAGCAGTACTTC
>TRBV6-5|.|TRBJ2-3|16|.
CASSLSGVPRGDTQYF
TGTGCCAGCAGCCTATCGGGGGTGCCTCGGGGAGATACGCAGTATTTT